This T cell receptor beta chain stems from a study of blood T cell repertoires in COVID-19. Overall study context: The origin of the acute and convalescent COVID-19 samples was the United States, Italy and Spain.

In the original analysis: From reference gene primer amplification, estimates of nucleated cell counts were derived. Assay: immunoSEQ multiplex PCR; the TCRdb copy retains only in-frame clones and omits some. That table is the source of V, J and clone size, and D and trimming were worked out from the DNA. The repertoire holds some 530,000 clones, with approximately 85% as singletons. The TCR sequence derives from a human donor in a cohort sampled during active COVID-19. The sample consisted of peripheral blood.

The CDR3 coding sequence is TGTGCCAGCAGCGCTGGACTAGCGGGGGCAAAGACCCAGTACTTC. It codes for CASSAGLAGAKTQYF. V gene TRBV5-8 combines with J gene TRBJ2-5; 13 bases map to TRBD2. Germline CDR1 and CDR2: SGHTS and YDEGEE. V dropped 4 bases and J dropped 6; count of bases not matched to a gene: 6. CDR3 size: 15 residues.